This TCR beta chain was obtained from a study of cytomegalovirus exposure and HLA in healthy donors. Study-level background: Prior work identified around 100 million unique TCR beta sequences in 150 million to 200 million T cells. The study placed 80% to 90% of its approximately 400 genotyped donors in the Caucasian-associated ancestry cluster. General study results and limits: According to a later analysis, most TCR beta chains associated with CMV appeared HLA-restricted.

This clone was counted ten times or more. The target antigen is unknown. Likely unrecorded immune exposures existed in these nominally healthy donors. It was with 60 Vbeta and 13 Jbeta primers that the PCR ran. Clones were read by immunoSEQ multiplex PCR, and TCRdb kept only the in-frame ones, dropping some. The sample yields 95,000 to 150,000 clones, roughly 9% seen once. This CDR3 is 15 amino acids long. Trimming took off 2 bases at V and 6 bases at J, with 14 bases between the two ends. Germline V gene lookup returns CDR1 SGHTA and CDR2 FQGTGA. The J gene is TRBJ2-1, the V gene TRBV7-3; D is possibly TRBD1 (6 bases). The specimen was PBMCs. The clonotype was recovered from a woman aged 35 to 49 in good health and CMV-seropositive. CDR3 coding DNA: TGTGCCAGCAGCTTAGGATCAGGGGCTAGCAATGAGCAGTTCTTC. Translation: CASSLGSGASNEQFF.